This T cell receptor beta chain was sequenced for a study of long-term antiretroviral therapy in people with HIV (dated by TCRdb to 2021 to 2024). Study-level background: The earliest samples were collected roughly a decade before the 2015 WHO recommendation for immediate ART, at a time when ART was usually postponed until CD4 counts fell. Test extractions of a monoclonal T-cell line alongside 33 polyclonal samples showed no cross-contamination during QIAcube processing. This retrospective serial study examined whether starting ART and sustained HIV suppression were associated with changes in the composition and diversity of the TRB repertoire in peripheral blood. Of the roughly 30 participants with HIV, eleven were female. The cohort contributed roughly 190 cryopreserved PBMC samples from 30 adults with confirmed HIV infection, collected serially over a mean of around 6 years (range 1-12).

In the case of this clone: Its antigen remains undetermined. Base quality data are lacking; no much larger clone is found one base away.

The paper's findings and limits, for the study overall: Because cell numbers in pre-ART samples were limited, unsorted PBMC were profiled instead of sorted CD4+ and CD8+ T cells. The samples were dated from about 2004 to 2017, and the ART regimens that were used may be less effective than current ART regimens. Starting ART was linked to a significant rise in TRB diversity, yet even after long-term ART the diversity remained significantly lower than in transplant donor controls. CDR3 length ranges in HIV repertoires were narrower than in controls, and network structure suggested an antigen-experienced repertoire with only a slight naive shift after ART. No data were available on ART adherence, viral resistance or therapy changes, limiting inferences about post-ART repertoire changes. Expanded TRB clones identified before ART initiation dominated the repertoire at all time points, although this dominance fluctuated and declined in many PLHIV after ART. Because PBMC availability was limited, only the TCR beta chain was sequenced, with no alpha chain pairing.

Trimming takes 5 bases off V and 5 bases off J; junction bases not matched to a gene: 12. According to the germline V gene, CDR1 reads LGHNT and CDR2 reads FRNRAP. From its cysteine to its phenylalanine, the CDR3 spans 15 amino acids. The entry retains the CDR3 DNA only, 45 bases that are in frame from base 1. To be included, a participant needed at least one PBMC sample from before ART initiation plus at least two post-ART samples. Every participant with HIV received treatment in the United States of America. Before DNA extraction, cryopreserved samples of roughly 1-10 million PBMC were thawed and washed. At the time of the earliest PBMC sample for each participant with HIV, ages ranged from 23 to 54 years. Per participant, PBMC samples came from 1-4 timepoints prior to ART initiation and 2-8 timepoints following ART initiation, for a median of 7 samples. Serial HIV viral load, CD4+ T-cell count, ART history and demographic data were obtained for every participant. Using a Qiagen kit on a QIAcube, genomic DNA was extracted from unsorted PBMC, with samples processed in batches of 12.

The immunoSEQ hsTCRB v3.0 assay was used at survey level resolution to sequence the TRB variable region. A depth of about 40,000-50,000 T-cell genomes per sample was targeted for TRB sequencing. An Illumina MiSeq with a v3 150-cycle kit was used to sequence the pooled TRB libraries. Per the source publication's procedure: Analysis of repertoires was carried out in R inside a reproducible Nextflow workflow spanning QC, data transformation and analysis. LymphoSeq2, an R package for AIRR-Seq data exploration, was used to implement custom analyses. A handful of samples that yielded fewer than 5000 total TRB sequences were excluded, so that around 190 HIV repertoires were analyzed. Among the roughly 200 retained HIV repertoires, about 57 were collected before ART initiation and approximately 130 were collected after ART initiation. Repertoires were downsampled to 5000 TRB nucleotide sequences, and summary statistics were averaged over 100 downsampling iterations. Only TRB sequences with CDR3 regions of at least seven amino acids were retained for analysis. Diversity was measured with a Shannon entropy-derived clonality score and the Gini coefficient. Repertoire networks linked the top 5000 CDR3 amino acid sequences whenever two sequences differed by an edit distance of one. For TRB CDR3 amino acid sequences, antigen specificity groups and MHC restriction were predicted with GLIPH2. CDR3 amino acid sequences were matched against VDJdb and McPAS-TCR to flag known CMV, EBV, HIV or tissue antigen associations. Pre-ART, post-ART and control groups were compared with Wilcoxon signed-rank tests and Holm-Bonferroni correction. The source is immuneACCESS, and TCRdb retained only in-frame sequences with V and J called. Part of the clones is not carried over; for the studies checked, unresolved V genes explain less than half of this, and the remainder is unexplained. That table gives V, J and clone size, and the DNA gave D and trimming. Within this sample are approximately 25,000 clones, with 65% to 80% of them counted one time only. The ten largest clones capture over 8% of the sample.

The input for sequencing was unsorted PBMCs, taken 1.2 years after starting antiretroviral therapy. The chain joins TRBV12-5 to TRBJ2-7; 7 of the junction bases match TRBD2. This TCR came from a woman between 40 and 55 years old with HIV. The CDR3 in this case is CASGGGSSVSHEQYF. In nucleotides, the sequence is TGTGCTAGTGGTGGCGGGAGCTCGGTTAGCCACGAGCAGTACTTC.